The clone carrying this TCR beta chain has a handful of counts. TCRbeta library preparation incorporated unique molecular identifiers. TCRdb used MiXCR to reprocess the PCR reads, holding one entry per CDR3 protein. Seen here are around 400,000 distinct CDR3 sequences, roughly 21% observed once, and the top ten hold around 3.9%. This specimen comes from a study of T-cell reconstitution after alpha-beta-depleted transplantation in children. Germline V lookup: CDR1 SGHKS, CDR2 YYEKEE (reference sequence). This CDR3 comprises 14 residues. Trimming removed 9 bases from V and 0 bases from J, with 12 bases in between.

The rearrangement links TRBV5-5 to TRBJ2-2; D is ambiguous. The receptor comes from a human donor who donated a stem cell graft to a child with acute myeloid leukemia. Material: PBMCs from the stem cell graft donor, obtained from the stem cell graft. DNA of the CDR3: TGTGCCACCGCCCGGCAGACGAACACCGGGGAGCTGTTTTTT. Translating it yields CATARQTNTGELFF.